These T cell receptor beta chains were read from a single sample in a study of early T cells in non-severe SARS-CoV-2 infection. From the 5' RACE reads, TCRdb called clonotypes with MiXCR, one entry per CDR3 protein. The sample holds about 72,000 distinct CDR3 sequences; 10% are singletons and the top ten take 6% to 8%. The sample was whole blood, taken at baseline. The receptor source for this set is an adult who was a healthcare worker with PCR-confirmed SARS-CoV-2 infection or an uninfected control (not recorded which). Each CDR3 is given with its conserved first and last residue. D genes are given only for firm matches. Not every row has a clone size; where given, it reads once, few, many or a size class.

cdr3_nt: TGTGCCAGCAGCTTCGGACAGGAGAGAACTAGCACAGATACGCAGTATTTT
cdr3_aa: CASSFGQERTSTDTQYF
clone_size: few
v_call: TRBV5-6
j_call: TRBJ2-3
d_call: TRBD1

cdr3_nt: TGTGCCAGCAGATACGGGACACCTAACACCGGGGAGCTGTTTTTT
cdr3_aa: CASRYGTPNTGELFF
clone_size: -
v_call: TRBV5-5
j_call: TRBJ2-2
d_call: -

cdr3_nt: TGTGCCACCAGTGATCCCCGGGACAGGGGGCGCGGGGAGCTGTTTTTT
cdr3_aa: CATSDPRDRGRGELFF
clone_size: few
v_call: TRBV24-1
j_call: TRBJ2-2
d_call: TRBD1

cdr3_nt: TGTGCCAGCAGCCCTCGACAGGGAGGAGGCAATGAGCAGTTCTTC
cdr3_aa: CASSPRQGGGNEQFF
clone_size: few
v_call: TRBV5-5
j_call: TRBJ2-1
d_call: -

cdr3_nt: TGTGCCAGCAGCTCATACACCGGGGAGCTGTTTTTT
cdr3_aa: CASSSYTGELFF
clone_size: -
v_call: TRBV7-2
j_call: TRBJ2-2
d_call: -

cdr3_nt: TGTGCCAGCAGCCCGAGGGAGACCCAGTACTTC
cdr3_aa: CASSPRETQYF
clone_size: few
v_call: TRBV12-3/TRBV12-4
j_call: TRBJ2-5
d_call: -

cdr3_nt: TGCAGCGTAAACAATGAGCAGTTCTTC
cdr3_aa: CSVNNEQFF
clone_size: -
v_call: TRBV29-1
j_call: TRBJ2-1
d_call: -

cdr3_nt: TGTGCCAGTAGTACGGGACAGGCCTCTGGGGCCAACGTCCTGACTTTC
cdr3_aa: CASSTGQASGANVLTF
clone_size: many
v_call: TRBV19
j_call: TRBJ2-6
d_call: TRBD1

cdr3_nt: TGTGCCAGCAGTAAAACGGGGGTTGTTTCCTACAATGAGCAGTTCTTC
cdr3_aa: CASSKTGVVSYNEQFF
clone_size: -
v_call: TRBV6-5
j_call: TRBJ2-1
d_call: -

cdr3_nt: TGTGCCAGCAGCCCCACTAGCAGCTCCTACAATGAGCAGTTCTTC
cdr3_aa: CASSPTSSSYNEQFF
clone_size: few
v_call: TRBV7-3
j_call: TRBJ2-1
d_call: -

cdr3_nt: TGTGCCAGCAGCTTAGAACAGGGGGCTGGTGAGCAGTTCTTC
cdr3_aa: CASSLEQGAGEQFF
clone_size: few
v_call: TRBV7-2
j_call: TRBJ2-1
d_call: TRBD1

cdr3_nt: TGCAGTGCTAGTCAAGGCTTCGACAGGGAGCCATACGAGCAGTACTTC
cdr3_aa: CSASQGFDREPYEQYF
clone_size: many
v_call: TRBV20-1
j_call: TRBJ2-7
d_call: TRBD1

cdr3_nt: TGCAGTGCTAGGAACGGGGACACTGAAGCTTTCTTT
cdr3_aa: CSARNGDTEAFF
clone_size: few
v_call: TRBV20-1
j_call: TRBJ1-1
d_call: -

cdr3_nt: TGCAGTGCTAGGCCTACGGCCCTCGAGCAGTACTTC
cdr3_aa: CSARPTALEQYF
clone_size: many
v_call: TRBV20-1
j_call: TRBJ2-7
d_call: -

cdr3_nt: TGTGCCACCACGGGGGTTCCACAGCAAGAGACCCAGTACTTC
cdr3_aa: CATTGVPQQETQYF
clone_size: many
v_call: TRBV11-2
j_call: TRBJ2-5
d_call: -

cdr3_nt: TGTGCCAGCAGTCCACCCCGTCGGACAGGGGAATCGTCAGAGACCCAGTACTTC
cdr3_aa: CASSPPRRTGESSETQYF
clone_size: many
v_call: TRBV2
j_call: TRBJ2-5
d_call: TRBD1

cdr3_nt: TGTGCCAGCAGTTCGTGGACAGACTCCTACGAGCAGTACTTC
cdr3_aa: CASSSWTDSYEQYF
clone_size: few
v_call: TRBV27
j_call: TRBJ2-7
d_call: -

cdr3_nt: TGTGCCAGCAGCTTAGTAGCGGGGGGTAGCACAGATACGCAGTATTTT
cdr3_aa: CASSLVAGGSTDTQYF
clone_size: many
v_call: TRBV7-8
j_call: TRBJ2-3
d_call: TRBD2

cdr3_nt: TGTGCCAGCAGTCCAGCGGGGGCTAGCACAGATACGCAGTATTTT
cdr3_aa: CASSPAGASTDTQYF
clone_size: few
v_call: TRBV2
j_call: TRBJ2-3
d_call: TRBD2

cdr3_nt: TGTGCCAGCAGCGTACTCAGGGGGCAACCCACAGATACGCAGTATTTT
cdr3_aa: CASSVLRGQPTDTQYF
clone_size: few
v_call: TRBV9
j_call: TRBJ2-3
d_call: TRBD1

cdr3_nt: TGTGCCAGCAGTTCCGGGGGGGCCTCTCCTAGCACAGATACGCAGTATTTT
cdr3_aa: CASSSGGASPSTDTQYF
clone_size: few
v_call: TRBV27
j_call: TRBJ2-3
d_call: TRBD2

cdr3_nt: TGCGCCAGCACAACAGAGGGGGCAGAGCAGTACTTC
cdr3_aa: CASTTEGAEQYF
clone_size: many
v_call: TRBV5-1
j_call: TRBJ2-7
d_call: TRBD1

cdr3_nt: TGTGCCAGCAGTTTAGTAGCGGATCACACAGATACGCAGTATTTT
cdr3_aa: CASSLVADHTDTQYF
clone_size: -
v_call: TRBV12-3/TRBV12-4
j_call: TRBJ2-3
d_call: -

cdr3_nt: TGTGCCAGCAGCTTAACAGGGGACTATGGCTACACCTTC
cdr3_aa: CASSLTGDYGYTF
clone_size: many
v_call: TRBV7-3
j_call: TRBJ1-2
d_call: -

cdr3_nt: TGTGCCAGTAGTCCAAGGACAGAAGAGACCCAGTACTTC
cdr3_aa: CASSPRTEETQYF
clone_size: -
v_call: TRBV19
j_call: TRBJ2-5
d_call: -

cdr3_nt: TGTGCCAGCTCACCACGAATAGGGGACGAGCAGTACTTC
cdr3_aa: CASSPRIGDEQYF
clone_size: -
v_call: TRBV18
j_call: TRBJ2-7
d_call: -

cdr3_nt: TGTGCCAGCAGCTTATTACAGGGGGCTGACTATGGCTACACCTTC
cdr3_aa: CASSLLQGADYGYTF
clone_size: many
v_call: TRBV7-9
j_call: TRBJ1-2
d_call: TRBD1

cdr3_nt: TGTGCCAGCAGCTCACCTATCTCGACATACAATGAGCAGTTCTTC
cdr3_aa: CASSSPISTYNEQFF
clone_size: many
v_call: TRBV7-9
j_call: TRBJ2-1
d_call: -